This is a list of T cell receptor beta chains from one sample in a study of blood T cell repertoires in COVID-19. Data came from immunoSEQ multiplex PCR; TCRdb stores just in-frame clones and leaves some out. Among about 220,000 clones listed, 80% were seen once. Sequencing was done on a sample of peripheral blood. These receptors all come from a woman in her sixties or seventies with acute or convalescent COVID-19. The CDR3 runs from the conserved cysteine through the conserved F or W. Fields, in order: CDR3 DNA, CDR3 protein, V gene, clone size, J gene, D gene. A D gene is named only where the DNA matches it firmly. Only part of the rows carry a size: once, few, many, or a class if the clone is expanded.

CDR3nt: TGTGCCAGCACTAGAACAGGGACTGGAAACACCATATATTTT; CDR3aa: CASTRTGTGNTIYF; v_gene: TRBV13; abundance: once; j_gene: TRBJ1-3; d_gene: NA
CDR3nt: TGTGCCAGCAGCCCAATTAGCGGGGGCCTCCCGCAGGGCCAGTACTTC; CDR3aa: CASSPISGGLPQGQYF; v_gene: TRBV11-2; abundance: NA; j_gene: TRBJ2-5; d_gene: TRBD2
CDR3nt: TGCGCCAGCAGCCCCCCAGCGCGGACAGGGAGTGAGCAGTTCTTC; CDR3aa: CASSPPARTGSEQFF; v_gene: TRBV4-1; abundance: NA; j_gene: TRBJ2-1; d_gene: TRBD1
CDR3nt: TGTGCCAGCAGCGCCAGGACAGGGAGGAACACTGAAGCTTTCTTT; CDR3aa: CASSARTGRNTEAFF; v_gene: TRBV5-4; abundance: NA; j_gene: TRBJ1-1; d_gene: TRBD1
CDR3nt: TGTGCCAGCAGTCAACAGGAAAACTACAATGAGCAGTTCTTC; CDR3aa: CASSQQENYNEQFF; v_gene: TRBV27; abundance: NA; j_gene: TRBJ2-1; d_gene: NA
CDR3nt: TGCAGTGCTAGTGGGGGGGGCGATCAAAAACTGTTTTTT; CDR3aa: CSASGGGDQKLFF; v_gene: TRBV20-1; abundance: NA; j_gene: TRBJ1-4; d_gene: NA
CDR3nt: TGCGCCAGCAGCCCTCGAGTCAGGGTTCTATCGCATGGCTACACCTTC; CDR3aa: CASSPRVRVLSHGYTF; v_gene: TRBV4-1; abundance: few; j_gene: TRBJ1-2; d_gene: NA
CDR3nt: TGTGCCTGGAGTATCAGCCGGGACAGGGTAACAGAAAAACTGTTTTTT; CDR3aa: CAWSISRDRVTEKLFF; v_gene: TRBV30; abundance: NA; j_gene: TRBJ1-4; d_gene: TRBD1
CDR3nt: TGCGCCAGCAGCTTGGTGCGTGGGACTAGCGGGGGGGCCGACAATGAGCAGTTCTTC; CDR3aa: CASSLVRGTSGGADNEQFF; v_gene: TRBV5-1; abundance: NA; j_gene: TRBJ2-1; d_gene: TRBD2
CDR3nt: TGCGCCAGCAGCGAGCCAGGGAATGAGCAGTTCTTC; CDR3aa: CASSEPGNEQFF; v_gene: TRBV5-1; abundance: few; j_gene: TRBJ2-1; d_gene: NA
CDR3nt: TGTGCCAGCAGGGACACCTATAGCAATCAGCCCCAGCATTTT; CDR3aa: CASRDTYSNQPQHF; v_gene: TRBV11-2; abundance: NA; j_gene: TRBJ1-5; d_gene: NA
CDR3nt: TGTGCCAGCTCACCACAAACAGGGGTCTATCAGCCCCAGCATTTT; CDR3aa: CASSPQTGVYQPQHF; v_gene: TRBV18; abundance: once; j_gene: TRBJ1-5; d_gene: TRBD1
CDR3nt: TGTGCCAGCAGTGAAACCGCGGACACAGATACGCAGTATTTT; CDR3aa: CASSETADTDTQYF; v_gene: TRBV6-4; abundance: NA; j_gene: TRBJ2-3; d_gene: NA
CDR3nt: TGTGCCAGCAGTTTATCAAACTGGAACACTGAAGCTTTCTTT; CDR3aa: CASSLSNWNTEAFF; v_gene: TRBV27; abundance: once; j_gene: TRBJ1-1; d_gene: NA
CDR3nt: TGTGCCAGCACCCTGGTGAGGGAGCAGCCCCAGCATTTT; CDR3aa: CASTLVREQPQHF; v_gene: TRBV6-5; abundance: NA; j_gene: TRBJ1-5; d_gene: NA
CDR3nt: TGTGCCAGCAGGGGACAGGTGAACACCGGGGAGCTGTTTTTT; CDR3aa: CASRGQVNTGELFF; v_gene: TRBV2; abundance: NA; j_gene: TRBJ2-2; d_gene: TRBD1
CDR3nt: TGTGCCAGCAGTGTAAGGCAGGGTGTTACACCCCTCCACTTT; CDR3aa: CASSVRQGVTPLHF; v_gene: TRBV6-4; abundance: NA; j_gene: TRBJ1-6; d_gene: NA
CDR3nt: TGTGCCAGCAGTAGCGACAGGGGCTCGTGGTTAAATTCACCCCTCCACTTT; CDR3aa: CASSSDRGSWLNSPLHF; v_gene: TRBV27; abundance: NA; j_gene: TRBJ1-6; d_gene: TRBD1
CDR3nt: TGCGCCAGCAGCTCCTCTAGCGGGGGGCAGACCCAGTACTTC; CDR3aa: CASSSSSGGQTQYF; v_gene: TRBV5-1; abundance: NA; j_gene: TRBJ2-5; d_gene: TRBD2
CDR3nt: TGTGCCAGCAGCCAAATGACAGAATCCTATGGCTACACCTTC; CDR3aa: CASSQMTESYGYTF; v_gene: TRBV28; abundance: once; j_gene: TRBJ1-2; d_gene: NA
CDR3nt: TGTGCCAGCAGCCCGAACCTCGGGGAGGGGGAGACCCAGTACTTC; CDR3aa: CASSPNLGEGETQYF; v_gene: TRBV5-6; abundance: NA; j_gene: TRBJ2-5; d_gene: TRBD2
CDR3nt: TGTGCCATCAAAGGGGGCCAGGGTTACAATGAGCAGTTCTTC; CDR3aa: CAIKGGQGYNEQFF; v_gene: TRBV10-3; abundance: NA; j_gene: TRBJ2-1; d_gene: TRBD1
CDR3nt: TGTGCCAGCAGTGAAATGGGCGGCACAGATACGCAGTATTTT; CDR3aa: CASSEMGGTDTQYF; v_gene: TRBV2; abundance: NA; j_gene: TRBJ2-3; d_gene: NA
CDR3nt: TGTGCCAGCAGCTCCCGAGGGGGCCCGGAGACCCAGTACTTC; CDR3aa: CASSSRGGPETQYF; v_gene: TRBV7-8; abundance: NA; j_gene: TRBJ2-5; d_gene: TRBD1
CDR3nt: TGTGCCACAGTCGAGGGTCAGATGCGTGAAGCTTTCTTT; CDR3aa: CATVEGQMREAFF; v_gene: TRBV19; abundance: few; j_gene: TRBJ1-1; d_gene: NA
CDR3nt: TGCGCCAGCAGCACAAACACCGGGACTAGAGAGACCCAGTACTTC; CDR3aa: CASSTNTGTRETQYF; v_gene: TRBV5-1; abundance: NA; j_gene: TRBJ2-5; d_gene: TRBD2
CDR3nt: TGCGCCAGCAGCTTAAATGACAGGGCAGGAGGAGAGACCCAGTACTTC; CDR3aa: CASSLNDRAGGETQYF; v_gene: TRBV5-1; abundance: NA; j_gene: TRBJ2-5; d_gene: TRBD1
CDR3nt: TGTGCCAGCAGTGAAGATACTAGCGCAACTCCCTACAATGAGCAGTTCTTC; CDR3aa: CASSEDTSATPYNEQFF; v_gene: TRBV6-1; abundance: NA; j_gene: TRBJ2-1; d_gene: TRBD2
CDR3nt: TGTGCCAGCAGTGCCAGACAGGGCACTGGAAACACCATATATTTT; CDR3aa: CASSARQGTGNTIYF; v_gene: TRBV2; abundance: few; j_gene: TRBJ1-3; d_gene: TRBD1
CDR3nt: TGCAGTGCTAGTCAGGACAGGGTTTACACTGAAGCTTTCTTT; CDR3aa: CSASQDRVYTEAFF; v_gene: TRBV20-1; abundance: NA; j_gene: TRBJ1-1; d_gene: TRBD1
CDR3nt: TGTGCCAGCAGCTTAGGCGGGAACAGACGATACACTGAAGCTTTCTTT; CDR3aa: CASSLGGNRRYTEAFF; v_gene: TRBV11-2; abundance: NA; j_gene: TRBJ1-1; d_gene: NA
CDR3nt: TGTGCCAGCAGAAGTTCTCTTAGCGGTACCTACGAGCAGTACTTC; CDR3aa: CASRSSLSGTYEQYF; v_gene: TRBV6-5; abundance: NA; j_gene: TRBJ2-7; d_gene: NA